A selection of T cell receptor beta chains follows, all from one sample in a study of blood T cell repertoires in COVID-19. Data came from immunoSEQ multiplex PCR; TCRdb stores just in-frame clones and leaves some out. The sample lists over 45,000 clones, 90% occurring once. Specimen: peripheral blood. Receptors were obtained from a man aged 65 to 85 with acute or convalescent COVID-19. The CDR3 runs from the conserved cysteine through the conserved F or W. D genes are given only for firm matches. The listing skips clone size in some rows; elsewhere it reads once, few, many or a size class.

clone_size | j_call | d_call | v_call | cdr3_nt | cdr3_aa
. | TRBJ2-7 | . | TRBV7-2 | TGTGCCAGCAGCCCTGCTGGCGCGTGGCGGGGCCCCTACGAGCAGTACTTC | CASSPAGAWRGPYEQYF
. | TRBJ2-4 | . | TRBV4-3 | TGCGCCAGCAGCCAAGATTGGGGGGAAAACATTCAGTACTTC | CASSQDWGENIQYF
. | TRBJ1-4 | TRBD1 | TRBV6-5 | TGTGCCAGCAGACCCGGGACAGGGGATTCGGAAAAACTGTTTTTT | CASRPGTGDSEKLFF
. | TRBJ2-7 | TRBD1 | TRBV7-8 | TGTGCCAGCAGTAAACCGGGACAGAGCTACGAGCAGTACTTC | CASSKPGQSYEQYF
once | TRBJ1-1 | . | TRBV28 | TGTGCCAGCAGTTCCAGAGGGAACACTGAAGCTTTCTTT | CASSSRGNTEAFF
. | TRBJ1-3 | . | TRBV19 | TGTGCCAGTAGTATAGAGAGGTCTGGAAACACCATATATTTT | CASSIERSGNTIYF
. | TRBJ2-3 | . | TRBV7-2 | TGTGCCAGCAGCTCCCCGACTAGTGCAGATACGCAGTATTTT | CASSSPTSADTQYF
. | TRBJ1-6 | . | TRBV2 | TGTGCCAGCAGTGACCTACGGGACACCTCACCCCTCCACTTT | CASSDLRDTSPLHF
. | TRBJ1-1 | . | TRBV7-9 | TGTGCCAGCAGCTTTAGCAGCATGAACACTGAAGCTTTCTTT | CASSFSSMNTEAFF
. | TRBJ1-5 | TRBD1 | TRBV30 | TGTGCCTGGAGCCTAGGGGGCAGCCGCAATCAGCCCCAGCATTTT | CAWSLGGSRNQPQHF
. | TRBJ1-4 | . | TRBV19 | TGTGCCAGTAGCTTTCGGCAGGGGACTAATGAAAAACTGTTTTTT | CASSFRQGTNEKLFF
. | TRBJ2-1 | . | TRBV10-3 | TGTGCCACGTATTACAATGAGCAGTTCTTC | CATYYNEQFF
once | TRBJ2-7 | TRBD2 | TRBV27 | TGTGCCAGCAGGGGCACTAGCGCCGGCTACGAGCAGTACTTC | CASRGTSAGYEQYF
. | TRBJ1-1 | . | TRBV5-6 | TGTGCCAGCAGCAGAGCGGGGGTCACTGAAGCTTTCTTT | CASSRAGVTEAFF
. | TRBJ2-7 | TRBD2 | TRBV7-2 | TGTGCCAGCAGCTTCAGCGGGGGCCCTTACGAGCAGTACTTC | CASSFSGGPYEQYF
. | TRBJ1-2 | TRBD1 | TRBV11-2 | TGTGCCAGCAGCTTAGAGCCAGGACAGGGAGGAAGCTATGGCTACACCTTC | CASSLEPGQGGSYGYTF
. | TRBJ1-6 | TRBD1 | TRBV7-2 | TGTGCCAGCAGCTCCAGAAGCGGACAGGGGAATTCACCCCTCCACTTT | CASSSRSGQGNSPLHF
. | TRBJ1-4 | . | TRBV30 | TGTGCCTGGAGTGTAGGGGGATCTGGGGGCGCGGCAAAACTGTTTTTT | CAWSVGGSGGAAKLFF
. | TRBJ2-7 | . | TRBV11-2 | TGTGCCAGCAGCTCAAAGGACATCATCGGATCCTACGAGCAGTACTTC | CASSSKDIIGSYEQYF
. | TRBJ2-2 | . | TRBV11-3 | TGTGCCAGCAGCTGGGATAGGGCGGGGCCGGGGACCGGGGAGCTGTTTTTT | CASSWDRAGPGTGELFF
. | TRBJ1-5 | . | TRBV27 | TGTGCCAGCAGTTACAATGGTAATGGCAATCAGCCCCAGCATTTT | CASSYNGNGNQPQHF
. | TRBJ2-4 | TRBD1 | TRBV19 | TGTGCCAGTAGTGGGGGGACAGGGCCCAAAAACATTCAGTACTTC | CASSGGTGPKNIQYF
. | TRBJ2-5 | TRBD2 | TRBV10-3 | TGTGCCATCAGTGAGAGCGGGGGGCTCGAGGAGACCCAGTACTTC | CAISESGGLEETQYF
. | TRBJ2-3 | . | TRBV27 | TGTGCCAGCTCCCCGGGTGGGGCTGGCGTCATCTTT | CASSPGGAGVIF
. | TRBJ2-3 | TRBD2 | TRBV18 | TGTGCCAGCTCACGCATACCAACTAGCGGGGGTACAGATACGCAGTATTTT | CASSRIPTSGGTDTQYF
once | TRBJ2-1 | . | TRBV27 | TGTGCCAGCAGTTTTGGGGCGTACAATGAGCAGTTCTTC | CASSFGAYNEQFF
. | TRBJ1-2 | TRBD1 | TRBV12-3/TRBV12-4 | TGTGCCAGCAGAACGACAGGGCATGGCTACACCTTC | CASRTTGHGYTF
. | TRBJ2-5 | TRBD2 | TRBV5-1 | TGCGCCAGCAGCTTGGGGGCGGGGGTCCGTGAGACCCAGTACTTC | CASSLGAGVRETQYF
. | TRBJ1-1 | . | TRBV7-6 | TGTGCCAGCAGCGCCCTGGGGGGGCCCATGAACACTGAAGCTTTCTTT | CASSALGGPMNTEAFF
. | TRBJ1-2 | TRBD1 | TRBV5-4 | TGTGCCAGCAGCCCGGGACAGGACTATGGCTACACCTTC | CASSPGQDYGYTF
. | TRBJ1-2 | TRBD1 | TRBV28 | TGTGCCGGCTCACAGGGGGGGGCTAACTATGGCTACACCTTC | CAGSQGGANYGYTF
. | TRBJ2-1 | . | TRBV10-3 | TGTGCCATCAGTGAGTCGAGACAGTACAATGAGCAGTTCTTC | CAISESRQYNEQFF
. | TRBJ1-2 | . | TRBV28 | TGTGCCAGCAGTTTATTTCAGGGCAACTATGGCTACACCTTC | CASSLFQGNYGYTF
. | TRBJ2-1 | . | TRBV24-1 | TGTGCCACCAGTGATTTGCCTATCAGGGGTGGTGAGCAGTTCTTC | CATSDLPIRGGEQFF
. | TRBJ1-1 | . | TRBV7-9 | TGTGCCAGCAGCTTATCAGGGAACACTGAAGCTTTCTTT | CASSLSGNTEAFF
. | TRBJ1-3 | TRBD1 | TRBV24-1 | TGTGCCACCAGTGATGGGGGACAGGGTTCTGGAAACACCATATATTTT | CATSDGGQGSGNTIYF
. | TRBJ1-6 | TRBD1 | TRBV6-2/TRBV6-3 | TGTGCCAGCAGTTACCCGCCTATCCAGGGGGCGCGAGGTAATTCACCCCTCCACTTT | CASSYPPIQGARGNSPLHF
once | TRBJ2-7 | . | TRBV6-2/TRBV6-3 | TGTGCCAGCAGCCAAACACAGTCCTACGAGCAGTACTTC | CASSQTQSYEQYF
few | TRBJ2-7 | . | TRBV6-5 | TGTGCCAGCAGAAAAGGAGGGGGCCCTTCCTACGAGCAGTACTTC | CASRKGGGPSYEQYF
. | TRBJ2-5 | TRBD1 | TRBV27 | TGTGCCACAGGGGGATTTTCACAAGAGACCCAGTACTTC | CATGGFSQETQYF
. | TRBJ2-1 | . | TRBV25-1 | TGTGCCAGCAGTGACACAGGTCACAATGAGCAGTTCTTC | CASSDTGHNEQFF
. | TRBJ1-1 | TRBD1 | TRBV27 | TGTGCCAGCACGGACAGGGAGGAGGGGTACACTGAAGCTTTCTTT | CASTDREEGYTEAFF
. | TRBJ2-1 | TRBD2 | TRBV9 | TGTGCCAGCAGCGCCCTTGGGGAGCGGGGTAATGAGCAGTTCTTC | CASSALGERGNEQFF
once | TRBJ2-7 | . | TRBV6-5 | TGTGCCAGCAGCTCCAGGTTTGGCTACGAGCAGTACTTC | CASSSRFGYEQYF
. | TRBJ2-5 | TRBD2 | TRBV7-6 | TGTGCCAGCAGCTTTACTAGCGGGCAAGAGACCCAGTACTTC | CASSFTSGQETQYF
. | TRBJ1-1 | TRBD1 | TRBV18 | TGTGCCAGCTCACCAAGGACAGGGGTGAGTGACACTGAAGCTTTCTTT | CASSPRTGVSDTEAFF
. | TRBJ2-7 | . | TRBV11-2 | TGTGCCAGCAGGTCCCTCACTCGTCCCTACGAGCAGTACTTC | CASRSLTRPYEQYF
. | TRBJ1-3 | . | TRBV7-9 | TGTGCCAGCAGCTTACAGTCCCAGGGAAACACCATATATTTT | CASSLQSQGNTIYF